This is a list of T cell receptor beta chains from one sample in a study of blood T cell repertoires in COVID-19. The method was immunoSEQ multiplex PCR; TCRdb's version includes in-frame clones alone and lacks a portion of them. The table has 190,000 or so clones, 85% to 90% seen once. What was sequenced was peripheral blood. The receptors stem from a woman between 18 and 30 years old who had recovered from COVID-19. Both conserved end residues are part of each CDR3. Each record gives: clone size, V gene, J gene, D gene, CDR3 DNA, CDR3 protein. The D gene is left open where the match is weak. Some rows have no size entry. The others give once, few or many, or a class for an expanded clone.

NA	TRBV29-1	TRBJ2-5	NA	TGCAGCGTTGTTTCGAAGGGGGGGGAGACCCAGTACTTC	CSVVSKGGETQYF
NA	TRBV20-1	TRBJ2-5	NA	TGCAGTGCTAGCCTAGCGGAGACCCAGTACTTC	CSASLAETQYF
NA	TRBV5-6	TRBJ2-1	NA	TGTGCCAGCCTTTCTCAACCCGGGGTCCACAATGAGCAGTTCTTC	CASLSQPGVHNEQFF
NA	TRBV5-6	TRBJ1-5	TRBD1	TGTGCCAGCAGCTTGGGCAGGGGGTCTTCTCAGCCCCAGCATTTT	CASSLGRGSSQPQHF
NA	TRBV5-1	TRBJ2-5	TRBD1	TGCGCCAGCAGCGGGACAACAGGGGAAGGGCAAGAGACCCAGTACTTC	CASSGTTGEGQETQYF
NA	TRBV7-2	TRBJ1-4	NA	TGTGCCAGCAGCTTAGTAGGCCGAGATTGGACTGCAACTAATGAAAAACTGTTTTTT	CASSLVGRDWTATNEKLFF
NA	TRBV11-2	TRBJ2-1	NA	TGTGCCAGCAGCTGGGGGGGGCCCGAGCAGTTCTTC	CASSWGGPEQFF
NA	TRBV18	TRBJ1-2	NA	TGTGCCAGCTTATTCACCTCAGGGGCTCTCTATGGCTACACCTTC	CASLFTSGALYGYTF
few	TRBV5-4	TRBJ2-3	TRBD1	TGTGCCAGCAGCCGTACAGGGGTCCCAGATACGCAGTATTTT	CASSRTGVPDTQYF
once	TRBV7-6	TRBJ1-1	TRBD1	TGTGCCAGCAGCTTGCACAGGGGGTCGAGCACTGAAGCTTTCTTT	CASSLHRGSSTEAFF